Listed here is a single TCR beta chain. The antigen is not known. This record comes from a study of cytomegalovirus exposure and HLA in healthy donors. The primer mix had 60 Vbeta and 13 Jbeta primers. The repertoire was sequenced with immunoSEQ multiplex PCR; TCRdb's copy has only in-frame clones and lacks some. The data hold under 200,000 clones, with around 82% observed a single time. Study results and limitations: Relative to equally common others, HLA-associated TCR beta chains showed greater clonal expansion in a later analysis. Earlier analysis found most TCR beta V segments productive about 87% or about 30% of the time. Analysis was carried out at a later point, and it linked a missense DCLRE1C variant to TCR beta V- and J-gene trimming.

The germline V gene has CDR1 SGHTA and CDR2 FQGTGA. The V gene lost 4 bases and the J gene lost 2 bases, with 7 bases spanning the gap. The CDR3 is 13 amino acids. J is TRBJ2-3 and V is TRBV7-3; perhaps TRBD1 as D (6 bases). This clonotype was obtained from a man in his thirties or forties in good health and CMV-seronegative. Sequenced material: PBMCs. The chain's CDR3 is CASSSGATDTQYF. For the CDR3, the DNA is TGTGCCAGCAGCTCAGGGGCCACAGATACGCAGTATTTT.